These 30 T cell receptor beta chains were sequenced from one sample in a study of shared clonotypes between healthy human individuals. Data came from immunoSEQ multiplex PCR; TCRdb stores just in-frame clones and leaves some out. Among 450,000 to 500,000 clones, 70% to 85% were seen once, and the ten largest hold about 12%. Sequenced sample: PBMCs. The origin of the receptors is a woman in her forties in good health. Some clones in this sample may be carry-over from other donors' samples.

V and J are TRBV27 and TRBJ2-1; TRBD2 agrees at 10 bases. Germline loops: CDR1 MNHEY, CDR2 SMNVEV (reference sequence). Trimming removed 6 bases from V and 8 bases from J; junction bases left unmatched: 16. CDR3 length: 17 residues. The CDR3 region is CASSPFSGRILRYEQFF. Here the CDR3 DNA reads TGTGCCAGCAGCCCTTTTAGCGGGAGGATTCTGAGGTATGAGCAGTTCTTC.

This clone appeared once. The chain links TRBV6-1 to TRBJ2-7, with D maybe TRBD2 (6 bases). The CDR3 runs to 15 residues. Trimming shortened V by 5 bases and J by 0 bases, and 14 bases separated the two germline ends. Germline-derived CDR1 and CDR2 are MNHNS and SASEGT. The CDR3 spells CASSPLADTSYEQYF. The CDR3, as DNA: TGTGCCAGCAGTCCCTTAGCGGATACCTCCTACGAGCAGTACTTC.

The chain uses TRBV11-2 and TRBJ1-3; D unresolved. This CDR3 is built from 13 residues. CDR1 SGHAT and CDR2 FQNNGV come from the germline V gene. Trimming pared 3 bases from V and 0 bases from J, leaving 3 bases between. CDR3 in DNA: TGTGCCAGCAGCTTCCCCTCTGGAAACACCATATATTTT. It encodes CASSFPSGNTIYF.

The J gene is TRBJ2-7, the V gene TRBV7-2, with a weak D call TRBD2 (6 bases). The CDR3 covers 13 residues. Trimming removed 5 bases at V and 6 bases at J, with 14 bases between. The germline CDR1 and CDR2 sequences are SGHTA and FQGNSA. This CDR3 is CASSTGLTGEQYF. The CDR3 nucleotides are TGTGCCAGCAGCACAGGACTAACGGGCGAGCAGTACTTC.

The V and J genes are TRBV28 and TRBJ1-2, with 8 bases that match TRBD1. The CDR3 is 13 residues long. V was clipped by 5 bases and J by 8 bases; unmatched bases: 7. CDR1 is MDHEN, CDR2 SYDVKM, per germline. CDR3 coding DNA: TGTGCCAGCAGTCAGGGGGCGATCGGAGGCTACACCTTC. Protein sequence: CASSQGAIGGYTF.

The chain recombines TRBV7-2 with TRBJ2-7; possibly TRBD1 for D (5 bases). CDR3 size: 13 residues. Trimming stripped 0 bases from V and 7 bases from J, with 10 bases between. Per the germline V gene, CDR1 is SGHTA and CDR2 is FQGNSA. CDR3 amino acids: CASSLAWRQEQYF. In DNA form, the CDR3 reads TGTGCCAGCAGCTTAGCGTGGAGACAGGAGCAGTACTTC.

To note about this clone: A far larger clone lies a single base away; this is likely a read error. The rearrangement joins TRBV14 to TRBJ2-7, with 10 bases aligning to TRBD1. Germline lookup yields CDR1 SGHDN and CDR2 FVKESK. This CDR3 has 15 residues. The CDR3 nucleotides read TGTGCCAGCAGCGTCGGGACAGGGGTCTCCTACGGGCAGTACTTC. This encodes CASSVGTGVSYGQYF.

The chain couples TRBV5-1 to TRBJ2-1, with D tentatively TRBD1 (6 bases). Per germline, CDR1 SGHRS and CDR2 YFSETQ. V shed 2 bases and J shed 8 bases, with 14 bases lying between them. CDR3 length: 14 amino acids. The CDR3 coding sequence is TGCGCCAGCAGCTTACTAGGGGGTAGCGATGAGCAGTTCTTC. Residues: CASSLLGGSDEQFF.

The rearrangement uses TRBV7-9 and TRBJ2-4; D could derive from TRBD1 or TRBD2 (5 bases each). The CDR3 spans 15 residues. Trimming took 6 bases from V and 4 from J, leaving 16 bases between them. CDR1 is SEHNR, CDR2 FQNEAQ, per germline (reference sequence). CDR3 sequence: CASSSGPQPKNIQYF. The DNA for the CDR3 is TGTGCCAGCAGTTCGGGACCGCAACCGAAAAACATTCAGTACTTC.

CDR3 amino acids: CASSRGQGAYETQYF. Written as DNA, the CDR3 is TGTGCCAGCAGTAGGGGACAGGGGGCTTATGAGACCCAGTACTTC. This sequence joins TRBV28 and TRBJ2-5; TRBD1 aligns across 12 bases. V lost 5 bases and J lost 5; bases outside the gene matches: 6. Germline CDR1 MDHEN, CDR2 SYDVKM. The CDR3 sequence is 15 residues long.

The V gene is TRBV5-5, the J gene TRBJ2-1, with TRBD1 matching over 9 bases. CDR1 and CDR2 from the germline V gene are SGHKS and YYEKEE (reference sequence). Germline trimming cut 3 bases from V and 5 bases from J; bases unmatched to any gene: 6. The CDR3 runs 15 residues. For the CDR3, the DNA is TGTGCCAGCAGCTGGGACAGGGTTCTCCACAATGAGCAGTTCTTC. It translates to CASSWDRVLHNEQFF.

Concerning this clone itself: In the same sample, other DNA sequences code for this CDR3. The rearrangement links TRBV2 to TRBJ1-5; D is uncertain. The CDR3 covers 14 residues. Trimming left V 1 base short and J 3 bases short, with 7 bases between. CDR1 is SNHLY, CDR2 FYNNEI, per germline. The CDR3 DNA follows: TGTGCCAGCAGTGAAGAGAGGTTCAATCAGCCCCAGCATTTT. Protein: CASSEERFNQPQHF. The whole variable domain, remainder taken from reference TRBV2 and TRBJ1-5, is EPEVTQTPSHQVTQMGQEVILRCVPISNHLYFYWYRQILGQKVEFLVSFYNNEISEKSEIFDDQFSVERPDGSNFTLKIRSTKLEDSAMYFCASSEERFNQPQHFGDGTRLSIL.

The chain combines TRBV9 with TRBJ2-7; TRBD1 matches 11 bases. V lost 0 bases, J lost 2 bases, and 4 bases stayed unmatched. This CDR3 contains 16 residues. Germline CDR1 is SGDLS and CDR2 is YYNGEE. Here the CDR3 reads CASSVDGTGGAYEQYF. CDR3 in DNA: TGTGCCAGCAGCGTAGACGGGACAGGGGGGGCCTACGAGCAGTACTTC.

This chain connects TRBV27 to TRBJ2-7, with D perhaps being TRBD1 or TRBD2 (6 bases each). Trimming cost V 1 base and J 4 bases, with 14 bases left between them. The CDR3 has 15 amino acids. CDR1 and CDR2 (germline): MNHEY, SMNVEV (reference sequence). CDR3 loop: CASSLYSQGRYEQYF. The CDR3 region has the DNA TGTGCCAGCAGTTTATATAGCCAGGGGAGGTACGAGCAGTACTTC.

As to this clone: This may arise from a read error, as a much more abundant clone is one base away. The chain joins TRBV2 to TRBJ2-7, with 12 bases matching TRBD1. The CDR3 is 15 amino acids. Germline V gene data show CDR1 as SNHLY and CDR2 as FYNNEI. In DNA form, the CDR3 reads TGTGCCAGCAGTGAATGGGACAGGGGGCTAGTCGAGCGGTACTTC. It is translated as CASSEWDRGLVERYF.

The V and J genes are TRBV5-4 and TRBJ2-5; D ambiguous. Trimming stripped 0 bases from V and 5 bases from J, with 11 bases between. CDR3 length equals 14 residues. Germline CDR1 SGHNT, CDR2 YYREEE (reference sequence). The CDR3 DNA reads TGTGCCAGCAGCTTGGCCCTCAGTATGGAGACCCAGTACTTC. Amino acids: CASSLALSMETQYF.

This clone came up many times. This sample also contains other DNA sequences that code for the same CDR3. V and J are TRBV4-2 and TRBJ1-2; no clear D. V lost 0 bases and J lost 4, with 12 bases in between. Germline V gives CDR1 LGHNA, CDR2 YNFKEQ. The CDR3 extends over 15 amino acids. CDR3 DNA: TGTGCCAGCAGCCAAGATGGAGCAGGATCCTATGGCTACACCTTC. Amino acid sequence: CASSQDGAGSYGYTF.

V gene TRBV11-2 combines with J gene TRBJ2-5, with D possibly called TRBD1 or TRBD2 (5 bases each). The CDR3 length is 14 residues. CDR1 is SGHAT, CDR2 FQNNGV, per germline. V lost 1 base, J lost 4 bases, and 10 bases lay in between. The CDR3 loop reads CASSLVAGTETQYF. CDR3 sequence (DNA): TGTGCCAGCAGCTTAGTGGCAGGGACAGAGACCCAGTACTTC.

The chain employs TRBV5-1 and TRBJ2-3; no firm D call. The CDR3 runs to 14 residues. Trimming removed 4 bases from V and 2 bases from J, with 11 bases in between. Germline CDR1 reads SGHRS; CDR2 reads YFSETQ. The CDR3 here is CASSDRIYTDTQYF. The CDR3 DNA is TGCGCCAGCAGCGACCGAATTTACACAGATACGCAGTATTTT.

The chain is built from TRBV30 and TRBJ2-2; D perhaps matches TRBD2 (6 bases). The CDR3 runs 14 residues. The V and J ends lost 3 bases and 4 bases respectively, with 12 bases between them. Germline V gene sequence: CDR1 GTSNPN, CDR2 SVGIG (reference sequence). The CDR3 sequence is CAWSGRRVTGELFF. The CDR3 DNA sequence: TGTGCCTGGAGCGGGAGAAGGGTCACCGGGGAGCTGTTTTTT.

The chain couples TRBV9 to TRBJ2-7, with a possible D match to TRBD1 (5 bases). Germline CDR1 reads SGDLS; CDR2 reads YYNGEE. Between the trimmed V and J ends, which lost 4 bases and 2 bases, there was a span of 13 bases. The CDR3 is 14 amino acids. CDR3 in DNA: TGTGCCAGCAGCTCGCAAGGGGTTCCCTACGAGCAGTACTTC. Its translation: CASSSQGVPYEQYF. The full variable domain, with the rest looked up from reference TRBV9 and TRBJ2-7, is DSGVTQTPKHLITATGQRVTLRCSPRSGDLSVYWYQQSLDQGLQFLIQYYNGEERAKGNILERFSAQQFPDLHSELNLSSLELGDSALYFCASSSQGVPYEQYFGPGTRLTVT.

This chain uses TRBV4-3 with TRBJ2-1, with D possibly being TRBD1 or TRBD2 (5 bases each). The V gene's germline CDR1 is LGHNA and CDR2 YSLEER. CDR3 length equals 15 residues. With 1 base removed from V and 7 bases from J, the gap between germline ends came to 14 bases. CDR3 loop: CASSQGGGRGNEQFF. CDR3 DNA sequence: TGCGCCAGCAGCCAAGGGGGCGGACGGGGAAATGAGCAGTTCTTC.

The chain employs TRBV5-1 and TRBJ1-2; 12 bases align to TRBD1. This CDR3 comprises 15 residues. Germline V lookup: CDR1 SGHRS, CDR2 YFSETQ. V lost 4 bases to trimming and J lost 7 bases; unmatched junction nucleotides: 8. In DNA, the CDR3 is TGCGCCAGCAGCGACCGGGACAGGGGGCTGCGTGGCTACACCTTC. It is translated as CASSDRDRGLRGYTF.

The chain has TRBV15 and TRBJ2-5; possibly TRBD1 for D (6 bases). The length of the CDR3 is 14 residues. V lost 3 bases, J lost 9 bases, and 17 bases lay in between. From germline, CDR1 is LNHNV and CDR2 YYDKDF (reference sequence). The CDR3 spells CATSRPTGLWAQYF. The CDR3 DNA reads TGTGCCACCAGCAGGCCGACAGGCCTTTGGGCCCAGTACTTC.

The chain employs TRBV30 and TRBJ1-2; no clear D gene. Trimming pared 0 bases from V and 2 bases from J, leaving 13 bases between. The germline gives CDR1 GTSNPN, CDR2 SVGIG (reference sequence). The CDR3 totals 15 residues. For the CDR3, the DNA is TGTGCCTGGAGTGTACGAGCGCTTCTGAACTATGGCTACACCTTC. This gives the protein CAWSVRALLNYGYTF.

This chain connects TRBV20-1 to TRBJ1-2; D possibly corresponds to TRBD1 (5 bases). Germline V gene data show CDR1 as DFQATT and CDR2 as SNEGSKA (reference sequence). This CDR3 is built from 11 residues. Here the CDR3 DNA reads TGCAGCCCTAATGGACAAGCCTTTTACACCTTC. Translating gives CSPNGQAFYTF.

This clone was counted a single time. The V gene is TRBV7-2, the J gene TRBJ2-2; D remains unclear. Germline lookup yields CDR1 SGHTA and CDR2 FQGNSA. V gave up 4 bases and J gave up 2 bases, with 5 bases separating them. The CDR3 has 13 amino acids. The CDR3 DNA reads as TGTGCCAGCAGCTCCCCAAACACCGGGGAGCTGTTTTTT. Its protein is CASSSPNTGELFF.

The V gene is TRBV28, the J gene TRBJ1-5, with TRBD1 matching over 7 bases. Germline lookup yields CDR1 MDHEN and CDR2 SYDVKM. Trimming removed 1 base from V and 0 bases from J; junction bases left unmatched: 3. The CDR3 length is 16 residues. The CDR3 sequence is CASSLFEGASNQPQHF. The DNA of the CDR3 is TGTGCCAGCAGTTTATTTGAGGGGGCTAGCAATCAGCCCCAGCATTTT.

This chain links TRBV5-4 with TRBJ1-2; no firm D call. V gave up 1 base and J gave up 4 bases, with 5 bases separating them. CDR1 and CDR2 from the germline V gene are SGHNT and YYREEE (reference sequence). CDR3 length: 12 residues. The CDR3, as DNA: TGTGCCAGCAGCTTGAACATCTATGGCTACACCTTC. Translated: CASSLNIYGYTF. Using reference TRBV5-4 and TRBJ1-2 for the parts outside the CDR3, the full variable domain is ETGVTQSPTHLIKTRGQQVTLRCSSQSGHNTVSWYQQALGQGPQFIFQYYREEENGRGNFPPRFSGLQFPNYSSELNVNALELDDSALYLCASSLNIYGYTFGSGTRLTVV.

The chain links TRBV5-1 to TRBJ2-5, with D uncertain. V lost 0 bases and J 5 bases, leaving 8 bases between the germline ends. CDR1 SGHRS and CDR2 YFSETQ come from the germline V gene. This CDR3 comprises 13 residues. CDR3 nucleotide sequence: TGCGCCAGCAGCTTGGTCATCCGCGAGACCCAGTACTTC. This encodes CASSLVIRETQYF.